This T cell receptor (beta chain) came from a study of early T cells in non-severe SARS-CoV-2 infection. Study summary: From unsorted whole blood, bulk RNA was sequenced, and the chains remained unpaired. Broader study findings: Sequences matched to VDJdb favored anti-spike CD8 responses, while private and CD4 specificities were missed.

This clonotype occurred many times. The target antigen is unknown. The germline gives CDR1 LGHDT, CDR2 YNNKEL (reference sequence). With 6 bases removed from V and 0 bases from J, the gap between germline ends came to 17 bases. This CDR3 is built from 16 residues. The TCR library protocol was used to attach unique molecular identifiers. These identifiers were attached to individual cDNA molecules. From the 5' RACE reads, TCRdb called clonotypes with MiXCR, one entry per CDR3 protein. The table has tens of thousands of distinct CDR3 sequences, more than 5.5% seen once. This specimen consisted of whole blood, obtained at baseline. This receptor was taken from an adult who was a healthcare worker with PCR-confirmed SARS-CoV-2 infection or an uninfected control (not recorded which). The V gene is TRBV3-1, the J gene TRBJ1-2, with a possible D match to TRBD1 (6 bases). CDR3 protein: CASRPTGRKPNYGYTF. The CDR3 DNA reads TGTGCCAGCAGGCCGACAGGACGTAAACCTAACTATGGCTACACCTTC.